This section outlines one T cell receptor beta chain sequence together with its context. The data were taken from a study of cytomegalovirus exposure and HLA in healthy donors. Profiled with immunoSEQ multiplex PCR; TCRdb holds only in-frame clones, not every one. This table has over 200,000 clones, roughly 85% appearing once. This CDR3 has 17 amino acids. V lost 0 bases to trimming and J lost 6 bases, with 21 bases between them. Germline-derived CDR1 and CDR2 are GTSNPN and SVGIG (reference sequence). This clonotype originated in a woman under 30 in good health and CMV-seronegative. The sequencing input was PBMCs. The chain recombines TRBV30 with TRBJ2-1; perhaps TRBD1 as D (5 bases). The CDR3 DNA follows: TGTGCCTGGAGTGTATTGGAATGGCAGGGTAAGCGCAATGAGCAGTTCTTC. Its protein product is CAWSVLEWQGKRNEQFF.